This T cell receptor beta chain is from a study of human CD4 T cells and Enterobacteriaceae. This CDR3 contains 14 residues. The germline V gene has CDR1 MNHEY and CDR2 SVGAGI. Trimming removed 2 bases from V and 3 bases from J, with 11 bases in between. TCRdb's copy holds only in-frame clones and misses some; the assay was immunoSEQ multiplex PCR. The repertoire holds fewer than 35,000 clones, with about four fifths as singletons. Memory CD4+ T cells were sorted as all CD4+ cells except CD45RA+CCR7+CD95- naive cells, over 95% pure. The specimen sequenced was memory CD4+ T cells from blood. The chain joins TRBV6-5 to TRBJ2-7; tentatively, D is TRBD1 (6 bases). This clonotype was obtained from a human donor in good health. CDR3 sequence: CASSYAGRGYEQYF. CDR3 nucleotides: TGTGCCAGCAGTTACGCGGGCAGGGGCTACGAGCAGTACTTC.